The 11 T cell receptor beta chains reported below all come from one sample, sequenced in a study of T cell changes during pregnancy in multiple sclerosis. Sequencing was performed with immunoSEQ multiplex PCR; in TCRdb, only in-frame clones are kept and a portion is missing. The repertoire consists of 20,000 to 25,000 clones, with over 80% occurring once and the leading ten covering roughly 7.4%. Sequenced material: CD8+ T cells from peripheral blood mononuclear cells, taken in the third trimester of pregnancy. The receptors shown here come from a female donor with multiple sclerosis, enrolled in a pregnancy study.

As concerns this clone: The junction departs from the called germline gene at one end, perhaps through a read error. The chain uses TRBV7-9 and TRBJ1-2, with D perhaps TRBD1 (5 bases). Germline values: CDR1 SEHNR, CDR2 FQNEAQ (reference sequence). The CDR3 covers 13 residues. The CDR3 is CATSKGVSSGDTF. CDR3 in DNA: TGTGCCACCAGCAAAGGGGTCTCCTCTGGGGACACCTTC.

This clone was seen once. The chain recombines TRBV4-3 with TRBJ2-2, with a tentative D call TRBD2 (5 bases). Trimming shortened V by 0 bases and J by 7 bases, and 12 bases separated the two germline ends. From germline, CDR1 is LGHNA and CDR2 YSLEER. The CDR3 extends over 15 amino acids. CDR3 DNA: TGCGCCAGCAGCCAAGAAATAGGTGGGAGCGGGGAGCTGTTTTTT. It encodes CASSQEIGGSGELFF.

The chain employs TRBV10-1 and TRBJ2-1; TRBD2 matches 13 bases. The CDR3 spans 18 residues. CDR1 and CDR2 (germline): WNHNN, SYGVQD (reference sequence). V was pared by 3 bases and J by 3 bases, with 8 bases of the junction left unmatched. CDR3 in DNA: TGCGCCAGCAGTGATAGACTAGCGGGAGGTGGGATCTACAATGAGCAGTTCTTC. Translated: CASSDRLAGGGIYNEQFF.

The rearrangement links TRBV7-9 to TRBJ2-1, with TRBD2 identical over 9 bases. CDR3 size: 18 residues. The V and J ends lost 2 bases and 6 bases, in that order; junction bases with no gene match: 14. The V gene's germline CDR1 is SEHNR and CDR2 FQNEAQ (reference sequence). The CDR3 sequence: CASSLKPVGLAGFNEQFF. DNA of the CDR3: TGTGCCAGCAGCTTAAAACCGGTGGGGCTAGCGGGGTTCAATGAGCAGTTCTTC.

This clone showed up just a few times. The genes are TRBV9 and TRBJ2-1; TRBD1 agrees at 7 bases. The CDR3 is made up of 14 amino acids. The junction had 7 bases not matched to a gene; V was cut back by 0 bases and J by 10 bases. In germline, CDR1 is SGDLS, CDR2 YYNGEE. Here the CDR3 DNA reads TGTGCCAGCAGCGTAGCCTACAGGGGCCGGGAGCAGTTCTTC. It specifies CASSVAYRGREQFF. The whole variable domain, filled in from reference TRBV9 and TRBJ2-1, reads DSGVTQTPKHLITATGQRVTLRCSPRSGDLSVYWYQQSLDQGLQFLIQYYNGEERAKGNILERFSAQQFPDLHSELNLSSLELGDSALYFCASSVAYRGREQFFGPGTRLTVL.

This rearrangement joins TRBV10-3 to TRBJ2-7, with TRBD1 matching 7 bases. The CDR3 covers 13 residues. The V gene's germline CDR1 is ENHRY and CDR2 SYGVKD. J was trimmed by 3 bases and V by 2 bases; bases with no gene match: 1. This CDR3 is CAISEPGGYEQYF. The CDR3 DNA sequence: TGTGCCATCAGTGAGCCAGGGGGCTACGAGCAGTACTTC.

This chain uses TRBV14 with TRBJ2-2; possibly TRBD1 for D (5 bases). V dropped 3 bases and J dropped 3 bases, with 11 bases sitting between them. Germline CDR1 is SGHDN and CDR2 is FVKESK. The CDR3 is 15 residues long. CDR3 bases: TGTGCCAGCAGCCACCAAGACAGATACACCGGGGAGCTGTTTTTT. Protein product: CASSHQDRYTGELFF. Full variable domain (rest looked up from reference TRBV14 and TRBJ2-2): EAGVTQFPSHSVIEKGQTVTLRCDPISGHDNLYWYRRVMGKEIKFLLHFVKESKQDESGMPNNRFLAERTGGTYSTLKVQPAELEDSGVYFCASSHQDRYTGELFFGEGSRLTVL.

The chain has TRBV2 and TRBJ1-2, with D hard to call. The V end was cut by 6 bases, the J end by 5 bases, with 19 bases between. The germline V gene encodes CDR1 SNHLY and CDR2 FYNNEI. This CDR3 has 15 residues. This CDR3 is CASRSTPGSLYGYTF. In DNA form, the CDR3 reads TGTGCCAGCAGATCGACCCCCGGGTCCTTATATGGCTACACCTTC. The variable domain in full, completed from reference TRBV2 and TRBJ1-2, reads EPEVTQTPSHQVTQMGQEVILRCVPISNHLYFYWYRQILGQKVEFLVSFYNNEISEKSEIFDDQFSVERPDGSNFTLKIRSTKLEDSAMYFCASRSTPGSLYGYTFGSGTRLTVV.

The CDR3 sequence: CAIGGEGAAYEQYF. CDR3 DNA sequence: TGTGCCATCGGGGGGGAGGGAGCAGCCTACGAGCAGTACTTC. The chain recombines TRBV10-3 with TRBJ2-7; 7 bases fit TRBD2. The CDR3 totals 14 residues. Per the germline V gene, CDR1 is ENHRY and CDR2 is SYGVKD. V shed 8 bases, J shed 2 bases, and the junction held 9 bases outside the gene matches.

J is TRBJ1-2 and V is TRBV5-5, with D possibly being TRBD1 (5 bases). CDR3 length: 14 residues. Per the germline V gene, CDR1 is SGHKS and CDR2 is YYEKEE (reference sequence). The germline V and J ends were trimmed by 4 bases and 8 bases, with 18 bases remaining between them. Here the CDR3 reads CASSAGGVLGGYTF. CDR3 nucleotide sequence: TGTGCCAGCAGCGCGGGGGGGGTGTTGGGCGGCTACACCTTC.

The chain carries TRBV5-8 and TRBJ2-4, with 10 bases fitting TRBD2. Trimming at V came to 5 bases and at J to 1 base, leaving 12 bases not matched to a gene. The germline V gene has CDR1 SGHTS and CDR2 YDEGEE. The CDR3 extends over 18 amino acids. The CDR3 DNA sequence: TGTGCCAGCAGTCAGCAAGGGGCTAGCGGGAGTGCCAAAAACATTCAGTACTTC. As protein: CASSQQGASGSAKNIQYF.